Below, 14 T cell receptor beta chains from the same sample are listed, as sequenced in a study of B cell selection in AIRE deficiency. Conventional CD4 T cells were sorted as CD4+CD127+ cells. Here immunoSEQ multiplex PCR was the method, and the copy in TCRdb shows in-frame clones only, minus some. The repertoire consists of about 24,000 clones, with just under 97% occurring once and the leading ten covering approximately 0.2%. Material: conventional CD4+ T cells sorted from PBMCs. All receptors come from a human donor with AIRE deficiency.

J is TRBJ2-7 and V is TRBV5-5; TRBD2 agrees at 8 bases. The J segment lost 6 bases and the V segment lost 0 bases, leaving 11 bases of the junction unmatched. The CDR3 runs 16 residues. Looked up from germline, CDR1 is SGHKS and CDR2 is YYEKEE (reference sequence). DNA of the CDR3: TGTGCCAGCAGCTTGGCCGTGTTAGCGGGGATGGGCGAGCAGTACTTC. Its protein product is CASSLAVLAGMGEQYF.

The count of this clone is one. The V call is TRBV6-5, the J call TRBJ1-2; 7 bases align to TRBD1. The CDR3 is made up of 14 amino acids. Germline trimming cut 5 bases from V and 4 bases from J; bases unmatched to any gene: 7. Germline values: CDR1 MNHEY, CDR2 SVGAGI. CDR3 region: CASSRTGVGYGYTF. CDR3 in DNA: TGTGCCAGCAGTAGAACAGGGGTGGGCTATGGCTACACCTTC.

J is TRBJ2-3 and V is TRBV19; tentative D call: TRBD2 (5 bases). Trimming took off 7 bases at V and 4 bases at J, with 15 bases between the two ends. The V gene's germline CDR1 is LNHDA and CDR2 SQIVND (reference sequence). The CDR3 is made up of 14 amino acids. The CDR3 coding sequence is TGTGCCAGTACTAGCCGGTCTGGCCCAGATACGCAGTATTTT. Protein: CASTSRSGPDTQYF.

The V gene is TRBV2, the J gene TRBJ2-5; 8 bases agree with TRBD1. There are 15 residues in the CDR3. Per the germline V gene, CDR1 is SNHLY and CDR2 is FYNNEI. The junction had 10 bases not matched to a gene; V was cut back by 6 bases and J by 4 bases. CDR3 DNA: TGTGCCAGCAGAGCCGACAGGGGTGCCGGAGAGACCCAGTACTTC. Translated: CASRADRGAGETQYF.

The CDR3 loop is CASSQDRQGDEKLFF. The DNA of the CDR3 is TGTGCCAGCAGCCAAGATCGGCAGGGGGATGAAAAACTGTTTTTT. The chain joins TRBV4-2 to TRBJ1-4; 7 bases line up with TRBD1. This CDR3 spans 15 amino acids. Losses at the gene ends were 0 bases for V and 6 bases for J; bases not matched to a gene: 4. Germline V gene sequence: CDR1 LGHNA, CDR2 YNFKEQ.

V is TRBV28 and J is TRBJ1-4; 10 bases line up with TRBD1. Germline V lookup: CDR1 MDHEN, CDR2 SYDVKM. The CDR3 is 14 amino acids. The trim removed 5 bases at V and 8 bases at J, leaving 5 bases unmatched. CDR3 loop: CASSLGTGEEKLFF. The CDR3 bases are TGTGCCAGCAGTCTTGGGACAGGGGAGGAAAAACTGTTTTTT.

V usage is TRBV12-5 and J usage is TRBJ1-1, with D possibly matching TRBD1 (5 bases). CDR1 and CDR2 (germline): LGHNT, FRNRAP. The CDR3 loop spans 15 amino acids. V lost 7 bases, J lost 4 bases, and 19 bases lay in between. The CDR3 DNA reads TGTGCTAGTGTCCGGGAGGGGTCGGTGGGCACTGAAGCTTTCTTT. Translation gives CASVREGSVGTEAFF.

CDR3 region: CAISPRGLAGEGNEQFF. For the CDR3, the DNA is TGTGCCATCAGTCCCCGAGGACTAGCGGGAGAGGGCAATGAGCAGTTCTTC. V usage is TRBV10-3 and J usage is TRBJ2-1, with TRBD2 matching over 13 bases. Losses at the gene ends were 5 bases for V and 6 bases for J; bases not matched to a gene: 10. The CDR3 loop spans 17 amino acids. The V gene's germline CDR1 is ENHRY and CDR2 SYGVKD.

The CDR3 here is CASSLMPVNEQFF. In nucleotides, the CDR3 is TGTGCCAGCAGCCTTATGCCCGTCAATGAGCAGTTCTTC. The chain recombines TRBV7-9 with TRBJ2-1; D is ambiguous. The CDR3 has 13 amino acids. Germline CDR1 is SEHNR and CDR2 is FQNEAQ (reference sequence). Trimming removed 5 bases at V and 6 bases at J, with 11 bases between.

The chain joins TRBV4-3 to TRBJ2-7; TRBD2 matches at 12 bases. V trimming: 1 base; J trimming: 5 bases; junction bases outside the gene matches: 3. The CDR3 is 15 amino acids. Germline values: CDR1 LGHNA, CDR2 YSLEER. The CDR3 loop is CASSQASGRGHEQYF. The CDR3 nucleotides are TGCGCCAGCAGCCAAGCTAGCGGGAGGGGCCACGAGCAGTACTTC.

The CDR3 protein is CASSARSYEQYF. CDR3 DNA sequence: TGTGCCAGCAGCGCCCGCTCCTACGAGCAGTACTTC. The chain employs TRBV6-6 and TRBJ2-7; D not certain. Deletions cut 6 bases from V and 0 bases from J, with 6 bases between. The CDR3 is 12 residues long. Per germline, CDR1 MNHNY and CDR2 SVGAGI (reference sequence).

The V call is TRBV28, the J call TRBJ2-1, with 8 bases matching TRBD2. The germline CDR1 and CDR2 sequences are MDHEN and SYDVKM. V was clipped by 6 bases and J by 4 bases; unmatched bases: 14. The CDR3 extends over 17 amino acids. This chain's CDR3 is CASSLPPTSGDYNEQFF. The CDR3 DNA reads as TGTGCCAGCAGCCTACCCCCAACTAGCGGAGATTACAATGAGCAGTTCTTC.

This chain links TRBV7-3 with TRBJ1-6; tentative D call: TRBD1 (5 bases). The CDR3 loop spans 16 amino acids. Deletions cut 4 bases from V and 8 bases from J, with 18 bases between. Germline CDR1 and CDR2: SGHTA and FQGTGA. The CDR3 DNA reads TGTGCCAGCAGCTCGGTCTCCAGGGAGTCACATTCACCCCTCCACTTT. This encodes CASSSVSRESHSPLHF.

This chain links TRBV14 with TRBJ1-1; 7 bases are shared with TRBD1. CDR1 and CDR2 (germline): SGHDN, FVKESK. This CDR3 spans 15 amino acids. The trim removed 2 bases at V and 1 base at J, leaving 4 bases unmatched. This CDR3 reads CASSQRQGTNTEAFF. The CDR3 DNA reads TGTGCCAGCAGCCAAAGACAGGGTACGAACACTGAAGCTTTCTTT.